Presented here are 28 T cell receptor beta chains from one specimen sequenced in a study of blood T cell repertoires in COVID-19. Only in-frame clones appear in the TCRdb table, and some are missing; sequencing was by immunoSEQ multiplex PCR. In the table there are approximately 290,000 clones, about 89% of which are singletons. Sequencing was carried out using peripheral blood. These receptors were obtained from an older woman with acute or convalescent COVID-19.

This sequence joins TRBV9 and TRBJ2-2; a weak D match, TRBD2 (6 bases). The germline V and J ends were trimmed by 1 base and 5 bases, with 21 bases remaining between them. The germline gives CDR1 SGDLS, CDR2 YYNGEE. This CDR3 has 18 amino acids. CDR3 protein: CASSVMAPAGSGTGELFF. The DNA of the CDR3 is TGTGCCAGCAGCGTAATGGCCCCGGCCGGGAGTGGGACCGGGGAGCTGTTTTTT.

V gene TRBV4-1 combines with J gene TRBJ2-7; a possible D gene is TRBD2 (5 bases). This CDR3 has 18 amino acids. Germline V lookup: CDR1 MGHRA, CDR2 YSYEKL. V was clipped by 4 bases and J by 1 base, with 23 bases between them. The CDR3 loop reads CASSLRDSGSGSSYEQYF. CDR3 DNA sequence: TGCGCCAGCAGCCTAAGGGATTCGGGGTCGGGAAGTTCCTACGAGCAGTACTTC.

This clone was detected a few times. The chain uses TRBV18 and TRBJ2-7; 8 bases agree with TRBD1. Germline V gene sequence: CDR1 KGHSH, CDR2 LQKENI. J was trimmed by 5 bases and V by 3 bases; bases with no gene match: 3. The CDR3 is 13 residues long. CDR3 nucleotides: TGTGCCAGCTCACCCTGGACAGGGAACGAGCAGTACTTC. Translation gives CASSPWTGNEQYF.

This clone came up once. The gene calls are TRBV5-6 and TRBJ2-5; D perhaps matches TRBD1 (6 bases). V was shortened by 4 bases and J by 2 bases, with 15 bases between the two germline ends. The germline CDR1 and CDR2 sequences are SGHDT and YYEEEE. The CDR3 has 15 amino acids. CDR3 loop: CASSAPGQNQETQYF. CDR3 coding DNA: TGTGCCAGCAGCGCCCCTGGACAGAATCAAGAGACCCAGTACTTC.

This rearrangement joins TRBV3-1 (or the pseudogene TRBV3-2) to TRBJ2-1; 13 bases fit TRBD2. The CDR3 loop spans 18 amino acids. Trimming at V came to 5 bases and at J to 2 bases, leaving 9 bases not matched to a gene. Germline V CDR1 and CDR2: LGHDT, YNNKEL (reference sequence). The CDR3 protein is CASSSWTSGRIAYNEQFF. The CDR3 DNA is TGTGCCAGCAGCTCCTGGACTAGCGGGAGAATAGCCTACAATGAGCAGTTCTTC.

The V call is TRBV7-2, the J call TRBJ2-3; D might be TRBD2 (6 bases). Trimming removed 0 bases from V and 0 bases from J, with 10 bases in between. The CDR3 extends over 16 amino acids. Germline CDR1 and CDR2: SGHTA and FQGNSA. CDR3 region: CASSLAAGSSTDTQYF. CDR3 DNA sequence: TGTGCCAGCAGCTTAGCCGCGGGGTCTAGCACAGATACGCAGTATTTT.

This clone was counted between two and nine times. The gene calls are TRBV6-2 or TRBV6-3 and TRBJ2-1; 8 nucleotides align to TRBD1. J lost 5 bases, V lost 4 bases, and 7 bases had no gene match. The CDR3 length is 15 residues. Germline-derived CDR1 and CDR2 are MNHEY and SVGEGT. CDR3 in DNA: TGTGCCAGCAGTTCTCAGGGGGCGTGGGACAATGAGCAGTTCTTC. Translated: CASSSQGAWDNEQFF.

CDR3 protein: CASSPAAATDTQYF. CDR3 coding DNA: TGTGCCAGCAGCCCCGCCGCGGCCACGGATACGCAGTATTTT. This rearrangement joins TRBV7-3 to TRBJ2-3; no definite D call. Trimming left V 5 bases short and J 6 bases short, with 15 bases between. The germline CDR1 and CDR2 sequences are SGHTA and FQGTGA. This CDR3 is 14 amino acids long.

J is TRBJ1-6 and V is TRBV5-5, with D perhaps TRBD1 (6 bases). V shed 0 bases and J shed 7 bases, with 14 bases lying between them. CDR3 length: 16 amino acids. Germline V gives CDR1 SGHKS, CDR2 YYEKEE (reference sequence). The CDR3 sequence: CASSLVGAGTNSPLHF. In DNA form, the CDR3 reads TGTGCCAGCAGCTTGGTGGGAGCGGGGACAAATTCACCCCTCCACTTT.

Here the CDR3 reads CASSPDRGDYGYTF. In DNA, the CDR3 is TGTGCCAGCAGCCCCGACAGGGGCGACTATGGCTACACCTTC. This chain joins TRBV7-2 and TRBJ1-2; TRBD1 agrees at 8 bases. This CDR3 has 14 amino acids. J gave up 3 bases and V 5 bases, and 5 bases lay outside the gene matches. The germline CDR1 and CDR2 sequences are SGHTA and FQGNSA.

The DNA of the CDR3 is TGCGCCAGCAGCAACCCCAGGGGGAATGAGCAGTTCTTC. Translated: CASSNPRGNEQFF. The V and J genes are TRBV5-1 and TRBJ2-1, with 7 bases identical to TRBD1. The V segment lost 4 bases and the J segment 7 bases; nucleotides outside the gene matches: 5. CDR3 length equals 13 residues. The germline V gene has CDR1 SGHRS and CDR2 YFSETQ.

The CDR3 DNA reads as TGTGCCAGCAGTTGGGGCAGGGATAACTTGAATCAGCCCCAGCATTTT. Protein product: CASSWGRDNLNQPQHF. V and J are TRBV27 and TRBJ1-5; D is perhaps TRBD1 (5 bases). The CDR3 runs to 16 residues. CDR1 is MNHEY and CDR2 is SMNVEV in the germline V gene (reference sequence). With 4 bases removed from V and 4 bases from J, the gap between germline ends came to 17 bases.

The chain links TRBV2 to TRBJ1-1; 7 bases match TRBD1. The germline CDR1 and CDR2 sequences are SNHLY and FYNNEI. The CDR3 has 14 amino acids. V shed 2 bases and J 1 base; nucleotides not matched to a gene: 1. The CDR3, as DNA: TGTGCCAGCAGTGAATCAGGGGGGAACACTGAAGCTTTCTTT. Protein product: CASSESGGNTEAFF. The variable domain in full, with the rest retrieved from reference TRBV2 and TRBJ1-1, is EPEVTQTPSHQVTQMGQEVILRCVPISNHLYFYWYRQILGQKVEFLVSFYNNEISEKSEIFDDQFSVERPDGSNFTLKIRSTKLEDSAMYFCASSESGGNTEAFFGQGTRLTVV.

CDR3 sequence (DNA): TGTGCCAGCAGCGGAGGGGCCTACCAAGAGACCCAGTACTTC. This codes for CASSGGAYQETQYF. V gene TRBV7-9 combines with J gene TRBJ2-5; D possibly corresponds to TRBD2 (6 bases). The CDR3 runs 14 residues. V was clipped by 5 bases and J by 0 bases, with 10 bases between them. The germline V gene has CDR1 SEHNR and CDR2 FQNEAQ (reference sequence).

The V call is TRBV7-9, the J call TRBJ2-7, with 8 bases aligning to TRBD1. V lost 0 bases to trimming and J lost 1 base; unmatched junction nucleotides: 2. This CDR3 comprises 15 residues. Looked up from germline, CDR1 is SEHNR and CDR2 is FQNEAQ (reference sequence). The CDR3 spells CASSLAQGASYEQYF. DNA of the CDR3: TGTGCCAGCAGCTTAGCCCAGGGGGCGTCCTACGAGCAGTACTTC.

V usage is TRBV29-1 and J usage is TRBJ1-1, with D uncertain. Germline lookup yields CDR1 SQVTM and CDR2 ANQGSEA. V lost 4 bases and J 4 bases, leaving 10 bases between the germline ends. The CDR3 spans 12 residues. CDR3: CSVAAGGTEAFF. CDR3 DNA sequence: TGCAGCGTTGCAGCGGGCGGCACTGAAGCTTTCTTT.

The chain couples TRBV19 to TRBJ2-6; D may be TRBD1 (6 bases). The CDR3 consists of 13 residues. Germline V gene lookup returns CDR1 LNHDA and CDR2 SQIVND (reference sequence). Deletions cut 7 bases from V and 12 bases from J, with 16 bases between. CDR3: CASKGQPKRVLTF. The CDR3 region has the DNA TGTGCCAGTAAAGGACAGCCGAAGCGCGTCCTGACTTTC.

This rearrangement joins TRBV4-3 to TRBJ2-6; D is possibly TRBD1 (6 bases). The CDR3 extends over 17 amino acids. The germline CDR1 and CDR2 sequences are LGHNA and YSLEER. The V gene lost 1 base and the J gene lost 0 bases, with 10 bases spanning the gap. CDR3 sequence (DNA): TGCGCCAGCAGCCAAGGGGGGCCCGGCTCTGGGGCCAACGTCCTGACTTTC. This translates into CASSQGGPGSGANVLTF.

V gene TRBV29-1 combines with J gene TRBJ1-1, with D possibly TRBD1 on 5 matching bases. V was trimmed by 3 bases and J by 0 bases, leaving 11 bases between them. The CDR3 has 14 amino acids. Germline V gives CDR1 SQVTM, CDR2 ANQGSEA. The CDR3 region is CSVEGPPMNTEAFF. DNA of the CDR3: TGCAGCGTTGAGGGGCCGCCTATGAACACTGAAGCTTTCTTT.

The chain combines TRBV4-2 with TRBJ1-2, with D unclear. Trimming cost V 0 bases and J 2 bases, with 13 bases left between them. The V gene's germline CDR1 is LGHNA and CDR2 YNFKEQ. The length of the CDR3 is 16 residues. The CDR3 DNA reads TGTGCCAGCAGCCAAGAAACTCACGGGTCCAACTATGGCTACACCTTC. Protein product: CASSQETHGSNYGYTF.

The chain carries TRBV18 and TRBJ1-2; no reliable D call. V was pared by 3 bases and J by 3 bases, with 17 bases between. Germline-derived CDR1 and CDR2 are KGHSH and LQKENI. CDR3 size: 16 residues. The CDR3 DNA sequence: TGTGCCAGCTCACCCGCTTTGGGAGGTTTTGACTATGGCTACACCTTC. The encoded protein is CASSPALGGFDYGYTF. Complete variable domain (other parts from reference TRBV18 and TRBJ1-2): NAGVMQNPRHLVRRRGQEARLRCSPMKGHSHVYWYRQLPEEGLKFMVYLQKENIIDESGMPKERFSAEFPKEGPSILRIQQVVRGDSAAYFCASSPALGGFDYGYTFGSGTRLTVV.

The CDR3: CASSFTGARGGYTF. The CDR3 DNA is TGTGCCAGCAGCTTCACAGGGGCCCGAGGTGGCTACACCTTC. The V and J genes are TRBV7-2 and TRBJ1-2; 7 bases are a match to TRBD1. The CDR3 is 14 amino acids. Trimming took 3 bases from V and 7 from J; bases not matched to a gene: 8. The V gene's germline CDR1 is SGHTA and CDR2 FQGNSA.

This clone was found a few times. The rearrangement uses TRBV19 and TRBJ1-1; TRBD1 matches at 9 bases. CDR3 length equals 12 residues. The J segment lost 10 bases and the V segment lost 7 bases, leaving 7 bases of the junction unmatched. From germline, CDR1 is LNHDA and CDR2 SQIVND (reference sequence). The CDR3 region is CASIGTGWLAFF. The CDR3 nucleotides read TGTGCCAGTATTGGGACAGGGTGGTTAGCTTTCTTT.

V is TRBV30 and J is TRBJ1-5; possible D gene TRBD1, 5 bases. The CDR3 totals 14 residues. CDR1 and CDR2 (germline): GTSNPN, SVGIG (reference sequence). V was clipped by 3 bases and J by 0 bases, with 9 bases between them. CDR3 loop: CAWSDRGSNQPQHF. CDR3 coding DNA: TGTGCCTGGAGCGACAGAGGTAGCAATCAGCCCCAGCATTTT.

This chain links TRBV27 with TRBJ2-7; 7 nucleotides align to TRBD1. The V gene's germline CDR1 is MNHEY and CDR2 SMNVEV (reference sequence). J gave up 5 bases and V 6 bases, and 7 bases lay outside the gene matches. The CDR3 extends over 13 amino acids. The CDR3 bases are TGTGCCAGCAGACCAACAGGGGTGGACGAGCAGTACTTC. It codes for CASRPTGVDEQYF.

The chain employs TRBV2 and TRBJ1-2; D gene ambiguous. Germline lookup yields CDR1 SNHLY and CDR2 FYNNEI. The CDR3 sequence is 13 residues long. Trimming cost V 3 bases and J 8 bases, with 13 bases left between them. CDR3 protein: CASSDGAIGGYTF. CDR3 DNA: TGTGCCAGCAGTGATGGCGCGATCGGGGGCTACACCTTC.

The rearrangement links TRBV7-9 to TRBJ1-1; D possibly corresponds to TRBD1 (5 bases). The CDR3 runs to 13 residues. Germline V gives CDR1 SEHNR, CDR2 FQNEAQ (reference sequence). Trimming took off 1 base at V and 8 bases at J, with 11 bases between the two ends. The CDR3 DNA reads as TGTGCCAGCAGCTTAGAAGGTAGGGGAGAAGCTTTCTTT. It encodes CASSLEGRGEAFF.

The V and J genes are TRBV11-2 and TRBJ2-2, with D unclear. The CDR3 loop spans 14 amino acids. The V gene's germline CDR1 is SGHAT and CDR2 FQNNGV. Trimming cost V 5 bases and J 3 bases, with 10 bases left between them. CDR3 DNA: TGTGCCAGCAGCCTCCTGTTGTACACCGGGGAGCTGTTTTTT. It codes for CASSLLLYTGELFF.